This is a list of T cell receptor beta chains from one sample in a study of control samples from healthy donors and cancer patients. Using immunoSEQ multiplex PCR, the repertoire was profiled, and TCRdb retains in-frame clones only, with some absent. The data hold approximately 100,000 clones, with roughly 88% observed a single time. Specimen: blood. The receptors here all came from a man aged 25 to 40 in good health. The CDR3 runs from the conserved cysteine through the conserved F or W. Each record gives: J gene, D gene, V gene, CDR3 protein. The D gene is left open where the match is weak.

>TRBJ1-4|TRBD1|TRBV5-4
CASSEEWTGLPEKLFF
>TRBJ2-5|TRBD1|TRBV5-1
CASSPGPGQQETQYF
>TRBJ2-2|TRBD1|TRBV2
CASSEAEDDRGMGELFF
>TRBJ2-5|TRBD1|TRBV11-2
CASSFGQGRQETQYF
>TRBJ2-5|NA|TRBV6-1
CASSEASGTVWASLLQETQYF
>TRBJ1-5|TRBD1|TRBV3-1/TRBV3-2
CASSPPGQGNYSNQPQHF
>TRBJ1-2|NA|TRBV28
CASSLLRGGYTF
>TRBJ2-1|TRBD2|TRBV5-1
CASSLNYIAGGGNEQFF
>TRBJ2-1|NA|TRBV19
CASSMGNSYNEQFF
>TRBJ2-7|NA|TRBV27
CASSLSRAYEQYF
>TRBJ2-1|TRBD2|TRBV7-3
CASSSGTSAYNEQFF
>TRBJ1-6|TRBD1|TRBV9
CASSGGQYNSPLHF
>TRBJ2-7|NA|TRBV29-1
CSVRGLAYEQYF
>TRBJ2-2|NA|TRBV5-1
CASSYNTGELFF
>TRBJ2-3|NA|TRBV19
CASRGLIPVGTQYF
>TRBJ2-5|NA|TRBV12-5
CASGLSPTSAETQYF
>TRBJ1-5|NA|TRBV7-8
CASSLAAGTSNQPQHF
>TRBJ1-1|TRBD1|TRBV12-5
CASGGGQGDGTEAFF
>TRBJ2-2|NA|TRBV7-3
CASSPGPSENGELFF
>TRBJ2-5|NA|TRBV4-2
CASSVGWAETQYF
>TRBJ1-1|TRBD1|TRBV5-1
CASSPPGQGFPEAFF
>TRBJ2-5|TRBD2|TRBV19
CASSIAGGAQETQYF
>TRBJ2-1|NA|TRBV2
CASSADRSYNEQFF
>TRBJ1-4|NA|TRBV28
CASRRAANEKLFF
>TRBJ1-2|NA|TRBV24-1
CATQGWVEGGYTF
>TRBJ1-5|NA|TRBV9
CASSRDSNQPQHF
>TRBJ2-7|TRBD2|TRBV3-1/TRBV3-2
CASSQVGLASGFHEQYF
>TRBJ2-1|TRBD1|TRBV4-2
CASSQRQGQAYNEQFF
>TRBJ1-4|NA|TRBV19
CAIWSGEKLFF
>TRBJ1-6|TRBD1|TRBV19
CASSGTGGNSPLHF
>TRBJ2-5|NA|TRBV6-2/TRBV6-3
CASSYIRGGYPNQETQYF
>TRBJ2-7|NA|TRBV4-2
CASRPRAGNLGEQYF